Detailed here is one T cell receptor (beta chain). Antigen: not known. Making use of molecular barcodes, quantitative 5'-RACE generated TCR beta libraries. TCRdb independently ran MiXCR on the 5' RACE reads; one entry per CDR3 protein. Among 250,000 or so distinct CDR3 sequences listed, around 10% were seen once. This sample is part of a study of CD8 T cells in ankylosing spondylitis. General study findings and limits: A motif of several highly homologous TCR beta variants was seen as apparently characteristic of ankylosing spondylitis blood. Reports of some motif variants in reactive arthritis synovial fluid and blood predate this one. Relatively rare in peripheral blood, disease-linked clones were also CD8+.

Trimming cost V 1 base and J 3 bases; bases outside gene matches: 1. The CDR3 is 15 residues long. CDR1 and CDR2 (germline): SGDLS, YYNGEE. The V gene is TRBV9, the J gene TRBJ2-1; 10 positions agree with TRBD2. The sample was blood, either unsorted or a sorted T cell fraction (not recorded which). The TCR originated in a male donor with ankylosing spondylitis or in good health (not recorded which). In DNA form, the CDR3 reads TGTGCCAGCAGCGTAACTAGCGGGAACTACAATGAGCAGTTCTTC. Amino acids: CASSVTSGNYNEQFF.